The sequence of this TCR beta chain was determined in a study of T cell repertoires in cytomegalovirus infection. Study-level background: Used in the study were CMV epitopes, some recently identified and HLA-C-restricted, others well-studied and HLA-B-restricted. Public TCR beta signatures provided an indication of both CMV infection and a matching HLA type.

TCRdb re-called the reads with MiXCR, one entry per CDR3 protein. The sample carries fewer than 900,000 distinct CDR3 sequences, about 27% recorded once. This clonotype has just a few counts. Its antigen is unknown. Study-level results: Within the response measured ex vivo, HLA-C-restricted CMV-specific TCR beta clonotypes were dominant.

The CDR3 consists of 16 residues. Trimming removed 0 bases from V and 4 bases from J, with 15 bases in between. Germline V gene data show CDR1 as MGHRA and CDR2 as YSYEKL. The sequence was obtained from a human donor in good health (CMV status not recorded). Some clones in this sample may be carry-over from other donors' samples. The chain has TRBV4-1 and TRBJ2-5; perhaps TRBD1 as D (5 bases). The sequencing here drew on cultured CD8+ T cells from PBMCs, taken from culture after CMV antigen stimulation. Here the CDR3 DNA reads TGCGCCAGCAGCCAAGATCATCAGGGTGCGCGAGAGACCCAGTACTTC. This codes for CASSQDHQGARETQYF.